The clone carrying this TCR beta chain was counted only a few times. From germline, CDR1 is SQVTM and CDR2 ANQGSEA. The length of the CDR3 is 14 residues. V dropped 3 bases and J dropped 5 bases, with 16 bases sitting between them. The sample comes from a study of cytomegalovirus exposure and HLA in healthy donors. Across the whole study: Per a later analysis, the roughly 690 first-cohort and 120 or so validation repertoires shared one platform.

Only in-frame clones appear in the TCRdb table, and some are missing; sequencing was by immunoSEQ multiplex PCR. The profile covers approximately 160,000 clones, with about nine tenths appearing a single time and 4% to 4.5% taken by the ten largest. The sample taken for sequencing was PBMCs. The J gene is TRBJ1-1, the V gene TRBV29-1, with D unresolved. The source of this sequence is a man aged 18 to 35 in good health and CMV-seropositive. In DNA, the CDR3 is TGCAGCGTTGACCCCCACTCGGGAAGGACTGAAGCTTTCTTT. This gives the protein CSVDPHSGRTEAFF. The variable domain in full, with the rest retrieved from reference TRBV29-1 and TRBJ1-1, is SAVISQKPSRDICQRGTSLTIQCQVDSQVTMMFWYRQQPGQSLTLIATANQGSEATYESGFVIDKFPISRPNLTFSTLTVSNMSPEDSSIYLCSVDPHSGRTEAFFGQGTRLTVV.